What follows are 32 T cell receptor beta chains derived from one specimen sequenced in a study of a mutant IDH1 vaccine in newly diagnosed glioma. Here immunoSEQ multiplex PCR was the method, and the copy in TCRdb shows in-frame clones only, minus some. The sample lists roughly 30,000 clones; about four fifths were seen once. The antigens these receptors bind are not known. As for time point: week 23, last vaccination. The investigators gave 300 ug of mutant IDH1 20-mer peptide in each vaccine dose, together with topical imiquimod. This specimen was PBMCs, taken from a glioma patient whose treatment included an IDH1 peptide vaccine. These receptors came from a woman in her twenties or thirties with glioma.

V and J are TRBV2 and TRBJ2-5; 10 bases match TRBD1. J gave up 5 bases and V 2 bases, and 8 bases lay outside the gene matches. The CDR3 loop spans 16 amino acids. CDR1 and CDR2 (germline): SNHLY, FYNNEI. CDR3 protein: CASSESRTGGWETQYF. The CDR3 DNA follows: TGTGCCAGCAGTGAATCCAGGACAGGGGGTTGGGAGACCCAGTACTTC.

CDR3 region: CASSVSSGDTDTQYF. In DNA, the CDR3 is TGTGCCAGCAGCGTGAGTAGCGGGGACACAGATACGCAGTATTTT. The rearrangement links TRBV9 to TRBJ2-3; 8 positions agree with TRBD2. The CDR3 runs to 15 residues. Germline V gives CDR1 SGDLS, CDR2 YYNGEE. The V gene end was trimmed by 2 bases and the J gene end by 2 bases; junction bases not matched to a gene: 4.

The rearrangement links TRBV14 to TRBJ2-5; possibly TRBD1 for D (5 bases). Trimming removed 4 bases from V and 4 bases from J, with 13 bases in between. The germline gives CDR1 SGHDN, CDR2 FVKESK. This CDR3 comprises 14 residues. The CDR3: CASSPRRDLETQYF. CDR3 bases: TGTGCCAGCAGCCCCCGCAGGGATTTAGAGACCCAGTACTTC.

This clone was observed a handful of times. This chain joins TRBV4-1 and TRBJ1-4; 9 positions agree with TRBD1. Germline CDR1 and CDR2: MGHRA and YSYEKL. The CDR3 runs to 14 residues. Trimming took 1 base from V and 8 from J; bases not matched to a gene: 2. Here the CDR3 reads CASSQGTGVEKLFF. The CDR3 DNA is TGCGCCAGCAGCCAAGGGACAGGGGTCGAAAAACTGTTTTTT.

The chain links TRBV29-1 to TRBJ2-3; D ambiguous. CDR1 is SQVTM and CDR2 is ANQGSEA in the germline V gene. V gave up 3 bases and J gave up 11 bases, with 15 bases separating them. This CDR3 contains 12 residues. CDR3 nucleotide sequence: TGCAGCGTTGACCCGACGCGGAGCCGGCAGTATTTT. Translated: CSVDPTRSRQYF.

The chain joins TRBV11-2 to TRBJ2-7; unclear D gene. CDR1 is SGHAT and CDR2 is FQNNGV in the germline V gene. The V end lost 1 base, the J end lost 1 base, and 11 bases lay between the germline ends. The CDR3 extends over 15 amino acids. Here the CDR3 DNA reads TGTGCCAGCAGCTTAGTATACGGATCTTCCTACGAGCAGTACTTC. Amino acids: CASSLVYGSSYEQYF.

This chain joins TRBV19 and TRBJ1-3; D unclear. Trimming shortened V by 6 bases and J by 0 bases, and 12 bases separated the two germline ends. From germline, CDR1 is LNHDA and CDR2 SQIVND (reference sequence). The CDR3 is 15 residues long. The CDR3, as DNA: TGTGCCAGTAGCGCGGACGGGATCTCTGGAAACACCATATATTTT. Encoded protein: CASSADGISGNTIYF.

The rearrangement joins TRBV5-1 to TRBJ2-1; TRBD2 aligns across 8 bases. Germline V gene lookup returns CDR1 SGHRS and CDR2 YFSETQ. V dropped 4 bases and J dropped 6; count of bases not matched to a gene: 6. This CDR3 has 14 amino acids. The CDR3 protein is CASSTVAGSNEQFF. For the CDR3, the DNA is TGCGCCAGCAGCACCGTAGCGGGGTCCAATGAGCAGTTCTTC.

This clone was counted a few times. This rearrangement joins TRBV11-2 to TRBJ1-1; D possibly corresponds to TRBD1 (5 bases). Germline V lookup: CDR1 SGHAT, CDR2 FQNNGV. Trimming pared 5 bases from V and 9 bases from J, leaving 16 bases between. CDR3 length: 13 amino acids. The CDR3 DNA is TGTGCCAGCAGCCCTATCAGGGAATCAAAAGCTTTCTTT. Its translation is CASSPIRESKAFF.

This chain links TRBV19 with TRBJ1-1, with a tentative D call TRBD1 (6 bases). Trimming pared 5 bases from V and 4 bases from J, leaving 23 bases between. The germline CDR1 and CDR2 sequences are LNHDA and SQIVND (reference sequence). The CDR3 is made up of 17 amino acids. CDR3 loop: CASSPYVKRTVSTEAFF. The CDR3 DNA reads as TGTGCCAGTAGTCCCTATGTAAAACGGACAGTTAGCACTGAAGCTTTCTTT.

V gene TRBV6-6 combines with J gene TRBJ2-7; D gene unclear. The CDR3 is 12 residues long. Germline loops: CDR1 MNHNY, CDR2 SVGAGI (reference sequence). V was shortened by 7 bases and J by 7 bases, with 14 bases between the two germline ends. CDR3 loop: CASMKPLGEQYF. The CDR3 region has the DNA TGTGCCAGCATGAAACCCCTCGGGGAGCAGTACTTC.

This clone turned up a few times. The chain has TRBV4-3 and TRBJ1-2; no reliable D call. The length of the CDR3 is 13 residues. With 2 bases removed from V and 8 bases from J, the gap between germline ends came to 12 bases. In germline, CDR1 is LGHNA, CDR2 YSLEER. Here the CDR3 reads CASSQSSQIGYTF. The DNA for the CDR3 is TGCGCCAGCAGCCAATCCTCTCAAATCGGCTACACCTTC.

The rearrangement joins TRBV30 to TRBJ2-2; D remains unclear. With 1 base removed from V and 5 bases from J, the gap between germline ends came to 8 bases. The CDR3 has 13 residues. The germline CDR1 and CDR2 sequences are GTSNPN and SVGIG (reference sequence). This CDR3 reads CAWSGVITGELFF. For the CDR3, the DNA is TGTGCCTGGAGTGGGGTGATTACCGGGGAGCTGTTTTTT.

CDR3 sequence: CASSFFPSGVGGEQFF. The CDR3 DNA follows: TGTGCCAGCAGTTTCTTCCCTAGCGGGGTCGGAGGTGAGCAGTTCTTC. The chain carries TRBV6-5 and TRBJ2-1, with 9 bases identical to TRBD2. The germline CDR1 and CDR2 sequences are MNHEY and SVGAGI. This CDR3 region has 16 residues. V gave up 4 bases and J gave up 9 bases; unmatched junction bases: 13.

This clone appeared a few times. The chain is built from TRBV11-2 and TRBJ1-1; D not resolved. The CDR3 sequence is 12 residues long. CDR1 is SGHAT and CDR2 is FQNNGV in the germline V gene. Trimming took 8 bases from V and 2 from J, leaving 9 bases between them. The CDR3 region has the DNA TGTGCCAGCGAGGACGGTAACACTGAAGCTTTCTTT. Translating gives CASEDGNTEAFF.

The chain links TRBV4-3 to TRBJ1-2; 7 nucleotides match TRBD1. Germline lookup yields CDR1 LGHNA and CDR2 YSLEER. The CDR3 loop spans 17 amino acids. With 0 bases clipped from V and 6 bases from J, the junction kept 13 bases outside the gene matches. DNA of the CDR3: TGCGCCAGCAGCCAAGATCTTGAGGGGGCAAAAAGGGATGGCTACACCTTC. Amino acids: CASSQDLEGAKRDGYTF.

This chain connects TRBV11-3 to TRBJ2-2; TRBD1 agrees at 7 bases. The length of the CDR3 is 16 residues. Per the germline V gene, CDR1 is SGHNT and CDR2 is YENEEA. J was trimmed by 7 bases and V by 3 bases; bases with no gene match: 11. The chain's CDR3 is CASSLRSAGGVGELFF. CDR3 nucleotides: TGTGCCAGCAGCTTGCGTAGTGCAGGGGGAGTCGGGGAGCTGTTTTTT.

This clone was detected a few times. This chain uses TRBV5-4 with TRBJ1-1; D unresolved. The germline gives CDR1 SGHNT, CDR2 YYREEE (reference sequence). The CDR3 is 15 amino acids. The V gene lost 1 base and the J gene lost 1 base, with 11 bases spanning the gap. The CDR3 DNA reads as TGTGCCAGCAGCTTGCCTGCTGCAACGAACACTGAAGCTTTCTTT. Protein sequence: CASSLPAATNTEAFF.

The chain employs TRBV9 and TRBJ1-5; D is uncertain. Trimming left V 0 bases short and J 1 base short, with 5 bases between. CDR3 length: 14 amino acids. Germline V gene data show CDR1 as SGDLS and CDR2 as YYNGEE. CDR3: CASSVGLSNQPQHF. DNA of the CDR3: TGTGCCAGCAGCGTAGGTCTAAGCAATCAGCCCCAGCATTTT.

This chain uses TRBV7-2 with TRBJ1-3; D uncertain. The V and J ends lost 1 base and 0 bases respectively, with 13 bases between them. CDR3 length: 17 residues. Looked up from germline, CDR1 is SGHTA and CDR2 is FQGNSA. The CDR3 reads CASSLVGGGFSGNTIYF. DNA of the CDR3: TGTGCCAGCAGCTTAGTAGGTGGAGGATTCTCTGGAAACACCATATATTTT.

As regards this clone: Mismatch with germline at one junction end may stem from a read error. The chain uses TRBV19 and TRBJ2-1; D possibly uses TRBD1 or TRBD2 (6 bases each). The germline CDR1 and CDR2 sequences are LNHDA and SQIVND (reference sequence). This CDR3 is built from 17 residues. The CDR3 nucleotides read TGTGCCAGTAGTTTAACCTACGGGGGCCCCTCCCACAATGAGCAGTTCTTC. Its protein product is CASSLTYGGPSHNEQFF.

A word on this clone: Other DNA sequences from this sample encode an identical CDR3 as well. This chain links TRBV6-5 with TRBJ2-2; D assignment may be TRBD1 or TRBD2 (5 bases each). The CDR3 runs to 15 residues. V lost 6 bases and J lost 2, with 13 bases in between. Per germline, CDR1 MNHEY and CDR2 SVGAGI. The CDR3 reads CASRKGTENTGELFF. Here the CDR3 DNA reads TGTGCCAGCAGGAAAGGGACGGAAAACACCGGGGAGCTGTTTTTT.

V gene TRBV7-6 combines with J gene TRBJ2-7; TRBD2 matches at 7 bases. The CDR3 is made up of 14 amino acids. Germline V gives CDR1 SGHVS, CDR2 FNYEAQ. Unmatched junction bases numbered 2, after V lost 1 base and J lost 2 bases. CDR3 in DNA: TGTGCCAGCAGCTTAGGAGCGGGGCCCTACGAGCAGTACTTC. Protein sequence: CASSLGAGPYEQYF.

This chain joins TRBV7-3 and TRBJ2-3; D not resolved. CDR1 is SGHTA and CDR2 is FQGTGA in the germline V gene. This CDR3 has 14 residues. Trimming cost V 0 bases and J 2 bases, with 6 bases left between them. The CDR3 reads CASSLTRTTDTQYF. In DNA form, the CDR3 reads TGTGCCAGCAGCTTAACGCGGACCACAGATACGCAGTATTTT.

V is TRBV5-1 and J is TRBJ2-1; 9 positions agree with TRBD2. CDR1 is SGHRS, CDR2 YFSETQ, per germline. This CDR3 has 17 residues. V trimming: 5 bases; J trimming: 0 bases; junction bases outside the gene matches: 9. DNA of the CDR3: TGCGCCAGCAGACAGCTAGCGGGGAAGGACTCCTACAATGAGCAGTTCTTC. It encodes CASRQLAGKDSYNEQFF.

The rearrangement uses TRBV19 and TRBJ1-1; 9 positions match TRBD1. Trimming at V came to 5 bases and at J to 5 bases, leaving 6 bases not matched to a gene. This CDR3 contains 14 residues. The germline V gene has CDR1 LNHDA and CDR2 SQIVND (reference sequence). Here the CDR3 reads CASSHDRGVTEAFF. The CDR3 nucleotides are TGTGCCAGTAGTCACGACAGGGGGGTAACTGAAGCTTTCTTT.

The genes are TRBV19 and TRBJ1-2; possibly TRBD1 for D (6 bases). The CDR3 is 15 amino acids. CDR1 LNHDA and CDR2 SQIVND come from the germline V gene (reference sequence). V gave up 9 bases and J gave up 4 bases, with 21 bases separating them. CDR3 nucleotides: TGTGCCAGCGCTAGGGCCGAGGGGGATCTCTATGGCTACACCTTC. It yields the protein CASARAEGDLYGYTF.

The chain employs TRBV19 and TRBJ2-7, with a possible D match to TRBD1 (6 bases). Per the germline V gene, CDR1 is LNHDA and CDR2 is SQIVND (reference sequence). V gave up 4 bases and J gave up 4 bases, with 14 bases separating them. The CDR3 has 14 amino acids. CDR3 residues: CASSTQPTGYEQYF. Here the CDR3 DNA reads TGTGCCAGTAGTACCCAGCCTACAGGGTACGAGCAGTACTTC.

This clone was observed a single time. The chain joins TRBV29-1 to TRBJ1-1; 9 bases line up with TRBD1. Germline values: CDR1 SQVTM, CDR2 ANQGSEA. Unmatched junction bases numbered 9, after V lost 6 bases and J lost 7 bases. This CDR3 is 13 amino acids long. The CDR3 protein is CSVPGQGIGEAFF. CDR3 nucleotide sequence: TGCAGCGTCCCTGGACAGGGGATCGGTGAAGCTTTCTTT.

The chain links TRBV6-1 to TRBJ1-3, with a tentative D call TRBD1 (5 bases). This CDR3 contains 14 residues. Trimming left V 4 bases short and J 3 bases short, with 10 bases between. Germline V gives CDR1 MNHNS, CDR2 SASEGT. The CDR3 loop reads CASSVTGLGNTIYF. Written as DNA, the CDR3 is TGTGCCAGCAGTGTCACAGGTCTTGGAAACACCATATATTTT.

J is TRBJ1-2 and V is TRBV9; D remains unclear. The CDR3 runs 12 residues. V lost 4 bases and J lost 5, with 9 bases in between. Germline CDR1 and CDR2: SGDLS and YYNGEE. The CDR3, as DNA: TGTGCCAGCAGCTCCCGTCTATATGGCTACACCTTC. This sequence encodes CASSSRLYGYTF.

The chain joins TRBV19 to TRBJ2-7; D unclear. The CDR3 is 11 amino acids. Germline-derived CDR1 and CDR2 are LNHDA and SQIVND (reference sequence). V was cut by 3 bases and J by 5 bases, with 5 bases left in between. The CDR3 here is CASSIRDEQYF. DNA for the CDR3: TGTGCCAGTAGTATCCGGGACGAGCAGTACTTC.